These 28 T cell receptor beta chains came from one sample sequenced in a study of radiation and T cells in renal cell carcinoma. Using immunoSEQ multiplex PCR, the repertoire was profiled, and TCRdb retains in-frame clones only, with some absent. The sample comprises tens of thousands of clones, roughly 80% of which are singletons, and roughly 30% rests with the top ten. The time point: blood 2 weeks post-SBRT. The treatment denotes: 15 Gy SBRT to primary tumor, nephrectomy 4 weeks later. This sample comprised blood, obtained from a patient whose treatment included radiotherapy and nephrectomy. These receptors were taken from a man aged 55-75 years with renal cell carcinoma.

This sequence joins TRBV9 and TRBJ2-1; 10 positions match TRBD2. The CDR3 sequence is 15 residues long. V was clipped by 5 bases and J by 2 bases; unmatched bases: 4. Looked up from germline, CDR1 is SGDLS and CDR2 is YYNGEE. The CDR3 region is CASSTTSGAYNEQFF. The CDR3 region has the DNA TGTGCCAGCAGTACTACTAGCGGGGCCTACAATGAGCAGTTCTTC.

This chain connects TRBV27 to TRBJ2-1; unclear D gene. Germline V gene data show CDR1 as MNHEY and CDR2 as SMNVEV (reference sequence). The V end lost 6 bases, the J end lost 7 bases, and 10 bases lay between the germline ends. There are 12 residues in the CDR3. CDR3 DNA: TGTGCCAGCAGCCGGGTTTTAAATGAGCAGTTCTTC. Residues: CASSRVLNEQFF.

The rearrangement joins TRBV7-2 to TRBJ1-6; TRBD1 might be the D (6 bases). The CDR3 is 15 amino acids. The V and J ends lost 1 base and 5 bases respectively, with 9 bases between them. CDR1 is SGHTA and CDR2 is FQGNSA in the germline V gene. This chain's CDR3 is CASSLGTVHNSPLHF. CDR3 DNA: TGTGCCAGCAGCTTAGGGACAGTCCATAATTCACCCCTCCACTTT. The variable domain in full, with the rest retrieved from reference TRBV7-2 and TRBJ1-6, is GAGVSQSPSNKVTEKGKDVELRCDPISGHTALYWYRQSLGQGLEFLIYFQGNSAPDKSGLPSDRFSAERTGGSVSTLTIQRTQQEDSAVYLCASSLGTVHNSPLHFGNGTRLTVT.

This sequence joins TRBV4-1 and TRBJ2-3; D tentatively fits TRBD1 or TRBD2 (6 bases each). The germline V gene encodes CDR1 MGHRA and CDR2 YSYEKL. The CDR3 totals 16 residues. V was cut by 2 bases and J by 10 bases, with 22 bases left in between. CDR3 region: CASSQPDPQGRIAQYF. The CDR3 region has the DNA TGCGCCAGCAGCCAACCAGACCCGCAGGGGAGGATTGCGCAGTATTTT.

The chain uses TRBV15 and TRBJ2-4; either TRBD1 or TRBD2 may supply D (6 bases each). V was cut by 1 base and J by 0 bases, with 13 bases left in between. The CDR3 length is 17 residues. CDR1 is LNHNV and CDR2 is YYDKDF in the germline V gene (reference sequence). CDR3 DNA sequence: TGTGCCACCAGCAGAGGGTTGGGGGGCCTAGCCAAAAACATTCAGTACTTC. It yields the protein CATSRGLGGLAKNIQYF.

This rearrangement joins TRBV10-1 to TRBJ2-1; 9 positions agree with TRBD1. The germline gives CDR1 WNHNN, CDR2 SYGVQD (reference sequence). Trimming took 6 bases from V and 5 from J; bases not matched to a gene: 5. The CDR3 is made up of 14 amino acids. The chain's CDR3 is CASRPGQGNNEQFF. Written as DNA, the CDR3 is TGCGCCAGCAGGCCGGGACAGGGTAACAATGAGCAGTTCTTC.

The chain uses TRBV7-6 and TRBJ2-2; D is unresolved. This CDR3 comprises 13 residues. Trimming removed 4 bases from V and 4 bases from J, with 7 bases in between. The germline gives CDR1 SGHVS, CDR2 FNYEAQ. The CDR3 nucleotides read TGTGCCAGCAGCTCCCTCTCCACCGGGGAGCTGTTTTTT. This gives the protein CASSSLSTGELFF.

The chain joins TRBV28 to TRBJ1-3; D remains ambiguous. Germline V gene sequence: CDR1 MDHEN, CDR2 SYDVKM. Trimming removed 6 bases from V and 0 bases from J, with 12 bases in between. The CDR3 runs 15 residues. The CDR3 sequence is CASSPAAFSGNTIYF. The CDR3 DNA is TGTGCCAGCAGCCCCGCGGCTTTCTCTGGAAACACCATATATTTT.

The CDR3 is CASSGTNYNEQFF. The CDR3 DNA follows: TGTGCCAGCAGCGGGACCAACTACAATGAGCAGTTCTTC. The chain has TRBV6-1 and TRBJ2-1, with D possibly called TRBD1 or TRBD2 (5 bases each). The germline V gene has CDR1 MNHNS and CDR2 SASEGT. V gave up 6 bases and J gave up 3 bases, with 9 bases separating them. The CDR3 has 13 amino acids.

This chain uses TRBV19 with TRBJ1-1; 9 bases are a match to TRBD1. The germline gives CDR1 LNHDA, CDR2 SQIVND (reference sequence). CDR3 length: 18 amino acids. V was clipped by 1 base and J by 0 bases; unmatched bases: 9. In DNA, the CDR3 is TGTGCCAGTAGTATAGGCACAGGGGGGACAGGGCTGAACACTGAAGCTTTCTTT. This translates into CASSIGTGGTGLNTEAFF.

The chain employs TRBV7-2 and TRBJ1-1; tentatively, D is TRBD1 (6 bases). The CDR3 is made up of 15 amino acids. The V end lost 6 bases, the J end lost 1 base, and 15 bases lay between the germline ends. CDR1 and CDR2 from the germline V gene are SGHTA and FQGNSA. The CDR3, as DNA: TGTGCCAGCAGGGTTCAACCGGGACAGAACACTGAAGCTTTCTTT. Its translation: CASRVQPGQNTEAFF. Variable domain in full (rest from reference TRBV7-2 and TRBJ1-1): GAGVSQSPSNKVTEKGKDVELRCDPISGHTALYWYRQSLGQGLEFLIYFQGNSAPDKSGLPSDRFSAERTGGSVSTLTIQRTQQEDSAVYLCASRVQPGQNTEAFFGQGTRLTVV.

V is TRBV6-5 and J is TRBJ2-5; D ambiguous. Germline V lookup: CDR1 MNHEY, CDR2 SVGAGI. The CDR3 is 11 amino acids. Trimming took off 5 bases at V and 5 bases at J, with 6 bases between the two ends. This CDR3 is CASSIRETQYF. The CDR3 DNA sequence: TGTGCCAGCAGTATACGGGAGACCCAGTACTTC.

This sequence joins TRBV19 and TRBJ1-5; 11 bases agree with TRBD1. The CDR3 extends over 18 amino acids. CDR1 LNHDA and CDR2 SQIVND come from the germline V gene (reference sequence). Trimming at V came to 6 bases and at J to 0 bases, leaving 10 bases not matched to a gene. DNA for the CDR3: TGTGCCAGTAGACCACTAGGACAGGGGGCACATAGCAATCAGCCCCAGCATTTT. Protein product: CASRPLGQGAHSNQPQHF.

This chain joins TRBV10-3 and TRBJ2-5, with 13 nucleotides matching TRBD2. This CDR3 has 17 amino acids. Germline CDR1 reads ENHRY; CDR2 reads SYGVKD. Unmatched junction bases numbered 10, after V lost 3 bases and J lost 6 bases. The CDR3 DNA sequence: TGTGCCATCAGTGATGGACTAGCGGGAGTTAATAGTCAGACCCAGTACTTC. Amino acids: CAISDGLAGVNSQTQYF.

In its sample, this clone was seen a few times. V usage is TRBV6-6 and J usage is TRBJ2-5; 7 positions match TRBD1. The CDR3 runs to 13 residues. CDR1 and CDR2 (germline): MNHNY, SVGAGI (reference sequence). Germline trimming cut 5 bases from V and 5 bases from J; bases unmatched to any gene: 5. CDR3 DNA: TGTGCCAGCAGTCGACAGGGTTGGGAGACCCAGTACTTC. Its protein is CASSRQGWETQYF.

The chain is built from TRBV27 and TRBJ2-3; 15 bases align to TRBD2. CDR3 length: 15 residues. Per germline, CDR1 MNHEY and CDR2 SMNVEV (reference sequence). J gave up 6 bases and V 5 bases, and 3 bases lay outside the gene matches. The CDR3 DNA is TGTGCCAGCAGTCTCGGACTAGCGGGGGGGGATACGCAGTATTTT. Its protein is CASSLGLAGGDTQYF.

The chain couples TRBV12-5 to TRBJ1-1; D gene ambiguous. The V gene's germline CDR1 is LGHNT and CDR2 FRNRAP. The CDR3 has 11 residues. Trimming cost V 2 bases and J 8 bases, with 6 bases left between them. The CDR3 region is CASGLTQEAFF. The CDR3 DNA is TGTGCTAGTGGTTTGACGCAAGAAGCTTTCTTT.

For this clone: One end of the junction varies from germline; a read error may be responsible. The chain combines TRBV29-1 with TRBJ2-3; 14 bases map to TRBD2. Germline lookup yields CDR1 SQVTM and CDR2 ANQGSEA. The length of the CDR3 is 14 residues. CDR3 sequence: CSVGTSGSIDTQYF. In DNA, the CDR3 is TGCAGCGTGGGGACTAGCGGGAGCATAGATACGCAGTATTTT.

V gene TRBV12-5 combines with J gene TRBJ1-1; 8 positions agree with TRBD1. Germline trimming cut 1 base from V and 7 bases from J; bases unmatched to any gene: 8. In germline, CDR1 is LGHNT, CDR2 FRNRAP. The CDR3 loop spans 15 amino acids. The CDR3 sequence is CASGLALQGVSEAFF. For the CDR3, the DNA is TGTGCTAGTGGTTTGGCCCTACAGGGGGTGAGTGAAGCTTTCTTT.

The chain uses TRBV6-6 and TRBJ1-5, with unresolved D. Germline values: CDR1 MNHNY, CDR2 SVGAGI (reference sequence). Trimming shortened V by 1 base and J by 4 bases, and 5 bases separated the two germline ends. The CDR3 extends over 13 amino acids. CDR3 DNA: TGTGCCAGCAGTTACTACGTAAATCAGCCCCAGCATTTT. This codes for CASSYYVNQPQHF.

The sample holds a few counts of this clone. The chain has TRBV6-4 and TRBJ2-2, with TRBD1 identical over 7 bases. The trim removed 5 bases at V and 7 bases at J, leaving 7 bases unmatched. The CDR3 is 14 amino acids. Germline V lookup: CDR1 MRHNA, CDR2 SNTAGT. CDR3 DNA sequence: TGTGCCAGCAGTTCAGGGGGAATCGGCGGGGAGCTGTTTTTT. It codes for CASSSGGIGGELFF.

The chain joins TRBV5-8 to TRBJ1-6; D gene unclear. V was pared by 5 bases and J by 6 bases, with 12 bases between. Germline V gene data show CDR1 as SGHTS and CDR2 as YDEGEE. This CDR3 contains 14 residues. The CDR3 nucleotides are TGTGCCAGCAGTCCCCTCGATTCTAATTCACCCCTCCACTTT. Its protein is CASSPLDSNSPLHF.

CDR3 bases: TGTGCCAGCAGTTACTCGAGTGGGTTAGGGGGAAACACCATATATTTT. It translates to CASSYSSGLGGNTIYF. The J gene is TRBJ1-3, the V gene TRBV6-5; D is ambiguous. V was clipped by 0 bases and J by 4 bases, with 13 bases between them. Germline CDR1 reads MNHEY; CDR2 reads SVGAGI. The CDR3 is 16 residues long.

This chain uses TRBV7-6 with TRBJ2-7, with 9 positions matching TRBD2. CDR3 length: 14 amino acids. The V and J ends lost 5 bases and 4 bases, in that order; junction bases with no gene match: 6. Germline-derived CDR1 and CDR2 are SGHVS and FNYEAQ. CDR3 residues: CASSDSGSEYEQYF. The CDR3 DNA follows: TGTGCCAGCAGCGATAGCGGGAGCGAGTACGAGCAGTACTTC.

The chain uses TRBV9 and TRBJ1-1; possible D gene TRBD1, 6 bases. Trimming took off 1 base at V and 1 base at J, with 8 bases between the two ends. Germline CDR1 is SGDLS and CDR2 is YYNGEE. The CDR3 has 14 amino acids. In DNA, the CDR3 is TGTGCCAGCAGCGTATCAGGGGCGAACACTGAAGCTTTCTTT. Amino acids: CASSVSGANTEAFF.

The CDR3 spells CASSADLGYSSRYGYGYTF. CDR3 coding DNA: TGTGCCAGCAGCGCCGACTTAGGATACAGCTCCAGATACGGCTATGGCTACACCTTC. This chain links TRBV5-4 with TRBJ1-2, with unresolved D. The CDR3 runs 19 residues. Germline CDR1 and CDR2: SGHNT and YYREEE (reference sequence). V lost 4 bases and J lost 4, with 29 bases in between. Drawing the rest from reference TRBV5-4 and TRBJ1-2, the complete variable domain is ETGVTQSPTHLIKTRGQQVTLRCSSQSGHNTVSWYQQALGQGPQFIFQYYREEENGRGNFPPRFSGLQFPNYSSELNVNALELDDSALYLCASSADLGYSSRYGYGYTFGSGTRLTVV.

In its sample, this clone was seen a few times. The chain couples TRBV6-1 to TRBJ2-1; 15 bases are a match to TRBD2. Germline V lookup: CDR1 MNHNS, CDR2 SASEGT. V was pared by 8 bases and J by 9 bases, with 8 bases of the junction left unmatched. This CDR3 is 15 amino acids long. For the CDR3, the DNA is TGTGCCAGCTCAACCGGGACTAGCGGGGGGAGTGAGCAGTTCTTC. It yields the protein CASSTGTSGGSEQFF.

The chain recombines TRBV5-8 with TRBJ1-5; no clear D. V dropped 1 base and J dropped 1 base, with 15 bases sitting between them. Germline loops: CDR1 SGHTS, CDR2 YDEGEE. This CDR3 spans 17 amino acids. Here the CDR3 reads CASSLRSRVGSNQPQHF. The CDR3 DNA reads TGTGCCAGCAGCTTGAGGTCGAGGGTGGGCAGCAATCAGCCCCAGCATTTT.